The clone carrying this TCR beta chain was counted many times. TCRdb re-derived calls from the 5' RACE reads in MiXCR, one entry per CDR3 protein. This table holds tens of thousands of distinct CDR3 sequences, around 14% found once. This record comes from a study of early T cells in non-severe SARS-CoV-2 infection. V lost 10 bases and J lost 7, with 14 bases in between. CDR3 length: 11 residues. The germline CDR1 and CDR2 sequences are MNHEY and SVGEGT. This rearrangement joins TRBV6-2 or TRBV6-3 to TRBJ2-7, with a tentative D call TRBD2 (5 bases). This TCR was sampled from an adult who was a healthcare worker with PCR-confirmed SARS-CoV-2 infection or an uninfected control (not recorded which). Sequencing used whole blood, obtained at baseline. The CDR3 sequence is CATPGRGEQYF. DNA of the CDR3: TGTGCCACCCCCGGAAGAGGGGAGCAGTACTTC.